This T cell receptor (beta chain) stems from a study of blood T cell repertoires in COVID-19. About the study: The samples span acute and convalescent COVID-19 from the United States, Italy and Spain.

The count of this clone is one. Profiled with immunoSEQ multiplex PCR; TCRdb holds only in-frame clones, not every one. Here the sample spans roughly 72,000 clones, more than 75% being singletons. The TCR originated in a woman aged 80 or older with acute or convalescent COVID-19. The sample comprised peripheral blood.

The CDR3, as DNA: TGTGCCAGCAGCGGCAGCGGGAGGGCCGAAAATGAGCAGTTCTTC. It translates to CASSGSGRAENEQFF. The V and J genes are TRBV9 and TRBJ2-1; 10 nucleotides match TRBD2. The ends lost 3 bases at V and 7 bases at J; junction bases unmatched: 7. Germline V gene data show CDR1 as SGDLS and CDR2 as YYNGEE. CDR3 length equals 15 residues. Supplemented by reference TRBV9 and TRBJ2-1, the full variable domain reads DSGVTQTPKHLITATGQRVTLRCSPRSGDLSVYWYQQSLDQGLQFLIQYYNGEERAKGNILERFSAQQFPDLHSELNLSSLELGDSALYFCASSGSGRAENEQFFGPGTRLTVL.